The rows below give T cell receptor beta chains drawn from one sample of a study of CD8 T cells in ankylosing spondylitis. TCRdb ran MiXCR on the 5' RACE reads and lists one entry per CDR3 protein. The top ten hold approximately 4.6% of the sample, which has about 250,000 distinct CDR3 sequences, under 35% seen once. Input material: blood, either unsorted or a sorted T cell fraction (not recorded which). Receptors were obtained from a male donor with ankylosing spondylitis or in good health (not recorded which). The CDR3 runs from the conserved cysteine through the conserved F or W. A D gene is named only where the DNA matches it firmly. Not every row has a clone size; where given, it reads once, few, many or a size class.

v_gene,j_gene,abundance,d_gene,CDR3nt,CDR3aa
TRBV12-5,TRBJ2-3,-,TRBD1,TGTGCTAGCACACCGGGACAGGGGGATGGAGATACGCAGTATTTT,CASTPGQGDGDTQYF
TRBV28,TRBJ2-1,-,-,TGTGCCAGCAGTTTAGGCGGCTCCAATGAGCAGTTCTTC,CASSLGGSNEQFF
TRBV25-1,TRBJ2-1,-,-,TGTGCCAGCAGGTCCAATGAGCAGTTCTTC,CASRSNEQFF
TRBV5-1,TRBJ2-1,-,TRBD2,TGCGCCAGCAGCGTTTCCGGGACTAGCGAATCTGAGCAGTTCTTC,CASSVSGTSESEQFF
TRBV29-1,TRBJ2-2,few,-,TGCAGCGTTGAAAATAGCGCCGGGGAGCTGTTTTTT,CSVENSAGELFF
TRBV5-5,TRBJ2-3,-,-,TGTGCCAGCAGCTTGAACGGAGAGGGTACGCAGTATTTT,CASSLNGEGTQYF
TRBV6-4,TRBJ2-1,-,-,TGTGCCAGCAGTGACTCTGGGGGGCGTGAGCAGTTCTTC,CASSDSGGREQFF
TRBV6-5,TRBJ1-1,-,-,TGTGCCAGCAGTTACTCGGCGGCGCTGAACACTGAAGCTTTCTTT,CASSYSAALNTEAFF
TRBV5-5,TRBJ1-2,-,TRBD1,TGTGCCAGCGCCACGACAGGGAACTATGGCTACACCTTC,CASATTGNYGYTF
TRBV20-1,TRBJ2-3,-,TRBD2,TGCAGTGCTAGGGGGCTGGCGGGGGGGGACACAGATACGCAGTATTTT,CSARGLAGGDTDTQYF
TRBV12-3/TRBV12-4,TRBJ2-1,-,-,TGTGCCAGCAGTTTAGTCGGTGTCAATGAGCAGTTCTTC,CASSLVGVNEQFF
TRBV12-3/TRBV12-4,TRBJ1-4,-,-,TGTGCCAGCAGTCTCCGCCGGGTGGAGGCTAATGAAAAACTGTTTTTT,CASSLRRVEANEKLFF
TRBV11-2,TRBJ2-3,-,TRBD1,TGTGCCAGCAGCTTAGCTCTCCGGACAGGGTGGACAGATACGCAGTATTTT,CASSLALRTGWTDTQYF
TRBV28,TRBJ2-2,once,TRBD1,TGTGCCAGCAGGCCGGGACAGATCACCGGGGAGCTGTTTTTT,CASRPGQITGELFF
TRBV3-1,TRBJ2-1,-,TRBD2,TGTGCCAGCAGCCTCTGGGCCACCGGGACTACACACAATGAGCAGTTCTTC,CASSLWATGTTHNEQFF
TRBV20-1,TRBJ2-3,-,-,TGCAGTGCTATGAGAGACACAGATACGCAGTATTTT,CSAMRDTDTQYF
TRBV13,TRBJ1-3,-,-,TGTGCCAGCAGCTTAAGCCAGGTACAGGGAAACACCATATATTTT,CASSLSQVQGNTIYF
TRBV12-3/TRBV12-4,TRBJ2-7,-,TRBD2,TGTGCCAGCAGTCAGCTAGCGGGGGAGGTCGAGCAGTACTTC,CASSQLAGEVEQYF
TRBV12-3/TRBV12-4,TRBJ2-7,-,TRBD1,TGTGCCACCAGGACAGGGGGCTTAGGCGAGCAGTACTTC,CATRTGGLGEQYF
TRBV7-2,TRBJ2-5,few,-,TGTGCCAGCAGCCTTACTAGGTTTGAGACCCAGTACTTC,CASSLTRFETQYF
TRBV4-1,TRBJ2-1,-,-,TGCGCCAGCAGCCAAGTGGGGACTGCTTACAATGAGCAGTTCTTC,CASSQVGTAYNEQFF
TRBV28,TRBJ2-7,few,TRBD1,TGTGCCAGCAGTTATAAAGGGACAGGGTATTACGAGCAGTACTTC,CASSYKGTGYYEQYF
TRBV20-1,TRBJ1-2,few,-,TGCAGTGCTAGAGATAGTAGGGGAGTTCATGGCTACACCTTC,CSARDSRGVHGYTF
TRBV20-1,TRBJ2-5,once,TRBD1,TGCAGTGCGACCACCGGGACAGGGGTATTAGAGACCCAGTACTTC,CSATTGTGVLETQYF
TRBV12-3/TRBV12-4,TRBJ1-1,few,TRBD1,TGTGCCAGCAGCCCCGCCGGGACAGGGGGTTTGAACACTGAAGCTTTCTTT,CASSPAGTGGLNTEAFF
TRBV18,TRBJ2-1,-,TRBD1,TGTGCCAGCTCACCACAGGACAGGGTCAACAATGAGCAGTTCTTC,CASSPQDRVNNEQFF
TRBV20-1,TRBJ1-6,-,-,TGCAGTGCTAGCCCCAGGGGTAATTCACCCCTCCACTTT,CSASPRGNSPLHF
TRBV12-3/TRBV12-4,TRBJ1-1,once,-,TGTGCCAGCAGTTCATATACCCGGGCCCCGGGGAGAGCTTTCTTT,CASSSYTRAPGRAFF
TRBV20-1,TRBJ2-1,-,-,TGCAGTGCTATAAACAGGGTGGGGTCCTACAATGAGCAGTTCTTC,CSAINRVGSYNEQFF
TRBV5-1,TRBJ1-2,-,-,TGCGCCAGCAGCTGGCAGCCTTCCAACTATGGCTACACCTTC,CASSWQPSNYGYTF
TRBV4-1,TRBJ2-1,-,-,TGCGCCAGCAGCCAAGAAGGTTCGGCTAGCGTTTGGCAGTTCTTC,CASSQEGSASVWQFF
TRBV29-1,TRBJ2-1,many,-,TGCAGCGTTGTAGGGGGGAGCTCCTACAATGAGCAGTTCTTC,CSVVGGSSYNEQFF
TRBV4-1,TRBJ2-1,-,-,TGCGCCAGCAGCCAGAACAATGAGCAGTTCTTC,CASSQNNEQFF
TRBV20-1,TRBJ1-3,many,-,TGCAGTGCCACGGACACGCGGGTTGGCTCTGGAAACACCATATATTTT,CSATDTRVGSGNTIYF
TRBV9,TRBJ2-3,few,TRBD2,TGTGCCAGCAGCGCCCTCCCGAGACTAGCGGGCACAGATACGCAGTATTTT,CASSALPRLAGTDTQYF
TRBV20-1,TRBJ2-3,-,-,TGCAGTGCTCCGGGGGTACCCACAGATACGCAGTATTTT,CSAPGVPTDTQYF